The text below deals with one T cell receptor beta chain. Its antigen is still unknown. Qualities for individual bases were not recorded, and no much larger clone is one base off. The data are from a study of T-cell memory formation after mild COVID-19 (TCRdb year 2021). Concerning the study at large: Most TCR sequence clusters were specific to one of the two donors. In a couple of donors, T-cell clones that expanded and contracted after mild COVID-19 were tracked by sequencing TCRalpha and TCRbeta repertoires over time. Two young, previously healthy adult volunteers made up the cohort, one male and one female.

The reads were generated on an Illumina NovaSeq 6000. TCRalpha and TCRbeta cDNA libraries were constructed by 5'RACE with constant-segment primers, with sample barcodes and unique molecular identifiers being introduced. Trizol reagent was used to extract RNA from every sample. The libraries were amplified in two PCR steps, and the second step added a second sample barcode and Illumina TruSeq adapters. Sequencing of the libraries was done on an Illumina NovaSeq, producing 2 x 150 bp paired-end reads. Per the original workflow: Demultiplexing of reads and collapsing into UMI-guided consensus sequences were performed with migec v1.2.7. With mixcr v2.1.11, UMI consensuses were aligned to TRA and TRB V and J templates and assembled into clonotypes. Clonotypes were classified as expanded or contracted when called significant by both edgeR and NoisET, with noise models trained on biological replicates. For edgeR calls, the thresholds were a false discovery rate-adjusted p below 0.01 and a log2 fold-change of 1. As an exploratory analysis of dynamics, max-normalized trajectories of the 1000 most abundant clonotypes were examined with PCA combined with hierarchical clustering. Separately sequenced CD4+ and CD8+ repertoires were used to assign a CD4 or CD8 phenotype to each responding clone. TCRdb reran the public reads through fastp at Q25 and MiXCR, keeping productive beta chains. Duplicate CDR3 protein sequences are folded into a single record with the most common DNA and genes. These V and J calls are TCRdb output, not the study's own analysis. Present in this sample are 210,000 or so distinct CDR3 sequences, approximately 16% of which were seen just once. The ten largest account for roughly 2.4% of the sample.

Unmatched junction bases come to 10, with V trimmed by 2 bases and J by 9 bases. The CDR3 sequence holds 16 residues, the cysteine and phenylalanine included. Only the CDR3 portion is preserved as DNA: 48 bases, with reading frame beginning at the first base. Via the germline V gene, CDR1 is MNHEY and CDR2 SVGEGT. The study at large found these results: Only two mild cases were covered in the study, and larger cohorts including severe cases with pre-infection samples were considered necessary. SARS-CoV-2 specificity of the second-wave clones peaking on day 37 was not confirmed. Some responding clones were detected in pre-infection memory, which suggested that pre-existing cross-reactive memory T cells had joined the SARS-CoV-2 response. From day 15 to 85, contracting clones showed balanced CD4/CD8 phenotypes, whereas a second wave of clones that expanded from day 15 to 37 leaned towards CD4+. Contracting CD4+ clones were found mainly in CM and EM memory subsets, while CD8+ clones were enriched in EMRA.

Ficoll-Paque density gradient centrifugation was used to isolate PBMCs. The origin of this receptor is an adult woman who had mild COVID-19 (a few samples of this study predate the infection). The sample titles of this study are shuffled in the database, so cell type and time point are left out; the donor was told from shared clones. The specimen was PBMCs or a T cell subset sorted from them (not recorded which). The chain is made from TRBV6-2 or TRBV6-3 and TRBJ2-1; 10 central nucleotides agree with TRBD1. The CDR3 sequence is CASSYGGQGKLIEQFF. The sequenced DNA: TGTGCCAGCAGTTACGGGGGACAGGGGAAGCTCATTGAGCAGTTCTTC.